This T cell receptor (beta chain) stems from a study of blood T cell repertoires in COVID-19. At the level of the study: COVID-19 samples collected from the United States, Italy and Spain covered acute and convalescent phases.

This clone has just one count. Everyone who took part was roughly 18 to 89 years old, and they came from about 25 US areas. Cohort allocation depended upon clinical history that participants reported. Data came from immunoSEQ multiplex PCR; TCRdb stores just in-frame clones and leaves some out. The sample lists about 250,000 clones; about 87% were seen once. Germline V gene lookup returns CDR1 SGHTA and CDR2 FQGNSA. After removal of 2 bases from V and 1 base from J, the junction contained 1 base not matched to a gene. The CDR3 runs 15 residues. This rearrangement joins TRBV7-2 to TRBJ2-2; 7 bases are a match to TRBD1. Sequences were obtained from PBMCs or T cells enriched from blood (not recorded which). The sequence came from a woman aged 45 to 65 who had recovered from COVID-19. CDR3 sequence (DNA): TGTGCCAGCAGCTTACGGACAGGGAACACCGGGGAGCTGTTTTTT. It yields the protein CASSLRTGNTGELFF. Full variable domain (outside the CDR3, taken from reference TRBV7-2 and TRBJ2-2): GAGVSQSPSNKVTEKGKDVELRCDPISGHTALYWYRQSLGQGLEFLIYFQGNSAPDKSGLPSDRFSAERTGGSVSTLTIQRTQQEDSAVYLCASSLRTGNTGELFFGEGSRLTVL.